This T cell receptor (beta chain) was recorded in a study of shared clonotypes between healthy human individuals. The split of CD4+ cells yielded CD45RA+ naive and CD45RA-negative memory subsets. General study results and limits: A limitation of the genetic and exposure-history diversity represented arose from few donors.

Generated by immunoSEQ multiplex PCR, the TCRdb table keeps only in-frame clones and is missing some. Of more than 1,200,000 clones listed, just under 99% are singletons. On this clone itself: What it recognizes is unknown.

This CDR3 is 15 amino acids long. The V end lost 4 bases, the J end lost 0 bases, and 13 bases lay between the germline ends. Germline CDR1 is SGHDN and CDR2 is FVKESK. This chain uses TRBV14 with TRBJ2-7; maybe TRBD2 (6 bases). The sequenced sample was naive CD4+ T cells sorted from blood. As for subset: CD45RA+ positively selected. The sequence came from a man aged 30-40 years in good health. The CDR3 reads CASSPIGRTSYEQYF. CDR3 nucleotides: TGTGCCAGCAGCCCAATAGGGAGGACCTCCTACGAGCAGTACTTC.